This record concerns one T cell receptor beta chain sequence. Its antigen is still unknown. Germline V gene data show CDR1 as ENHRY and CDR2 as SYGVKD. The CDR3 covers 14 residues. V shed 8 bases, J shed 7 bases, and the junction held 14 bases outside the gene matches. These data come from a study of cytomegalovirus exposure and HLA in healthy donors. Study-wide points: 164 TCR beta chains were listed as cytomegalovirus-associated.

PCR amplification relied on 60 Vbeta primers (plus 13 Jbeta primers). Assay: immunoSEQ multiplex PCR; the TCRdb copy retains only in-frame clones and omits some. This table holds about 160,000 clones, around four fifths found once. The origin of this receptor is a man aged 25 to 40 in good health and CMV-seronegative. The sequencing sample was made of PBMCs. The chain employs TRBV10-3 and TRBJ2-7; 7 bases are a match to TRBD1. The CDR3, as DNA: TGTGCCATCGTGGGTGCAGAGGGGGCTGGAGAGCAGTACTTC. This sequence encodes CAIVGAEGAGEQYF.